The 16 T cell receptor beta chains reported below all come from one sample, sequenced in a study of T cells in localized non-small cell lung cancer. Assay used: immunoSEQ multiplex PCR; TCRdb lists only in-frame clones, some missing. The profile shows roughly 84,000 clones, more than 70% of them singletons. Sequenced here: peripheral blood, sampled before any cancer treatment. The receptors derive from a woman aged 35-75 years with stage I squamous cell lung carcinoma.

The chain links TRBV19 to TRBJ1-2; D gene unclear. CDR3 size: 12 residues. Between the trimmed V and J ends, which lost 7 bases and 5 bases, there was a span of 11 bases. Germline CDR1 LNHDA, CDR2 SQIVND (reference sequence). The CDR3 DNA follows: TGTGCCAGTACCCCGGCCGGATATGGCTACACCTTC. It yields the protein CASTPAGYGYTF. Complete variable domain (other parts from reference TRBV19 and TRBJ1-2): DGGITQSPKYLFRKEGQNVTLSCEQNLNHDAMYWYRQDPGQGLRLIYYSQIVNDFQKGDIAEGYSVSREKKESFPLTVTSAQKNPTAFYLCASTPAGYGYTFGSGTRLTVV.

V gene TRBV7-9 combines with J gene TRBJ1-6; D gene ambiguous. From germline, CDR1 is SEHNR and CDR2 FQNEAQ (reference sequence). Trimming pared 4 bases from V and 7 bases from J, leaving 5 bases between. CDR3 length: 12 amino acids. The CDR3 loop reads CASSSVNSPLHF. Written as DNA, the CDR3 is TGTGCCAGCAGCTCCGTAAATTCACCCCTCCACTTT. Using reference TRBV7-9 and TRBJ1-6 for the parts outside the CDR3, the full variable domain is DTGVSQNPRHKITKRGQNVTFRCDPISEHNRLYWYRQTLGQGPEFLTYFQNEAQLEKSRLLSDRFSAERPKGSFSTLEIQRTEQGDSAMYLCASSSVNSPLHFGNGTRLTVT.

The rearrangement links TRBV5-6 to TRBJ1-2, with unresolved D. Trimming stripped 2 bases from V and 2 bases from J, with 7 bases between. This CDR3 has 13 residues. Germline CDR1 reads SGHDT; CDR2 reads YYEEEE. The CDR3 loop reads CASSFPGNYGYTF. CDR3 bases: TGTGCCAGCAGCTTCCCGGGCAACTATGGCTACACCTTC.

The chain links TRBV5-4 to TRBJ2-1; 10 bases are shared with TRBD2. V was clipped by 4 bases and J by 0 bases; unmatched bases: 7. There are 17 residues in the CDR3. Germline assignment: CDR1 SGHNT and CDR2 YYREEE (reference sequence). CDR3: CASSRTSGESSYNEQFF. The CDR3 DNA reads TGTGCCAGCAGCCGAACTAGCGGGGAGAGCTCCTACAATGAGCAGTTCTTC.

This chain uses TRBV19 with TRBJ2-7, with 10 bases fitting TRBD1. Unmatched junction bases numbered 6, after V lost 5 bases and J lost 5 bases. This CDR3 is 14 amino acids long. The germline V gene has CDR1 LNHDA and CDR2 SQIVND (reference sequence). DNA of the CDR3: TGTGCCAGTAGTCGAACCGGGACAGGGGACGAGCAGTACTTC. Residues: CASSRTGTGDEQYF.

As DNA, the CDR3 is TGTGCCAGCAGATTAGGCAGAGGTACGGTCGAGACCCAGTACTTC. Translated: CASRLGRGTVETQYF. The V call is TRBV27, the J call TRBJ2-5; D remains ambiguous. The V and J ends lost 6 bases and 5 bases respectively, with 19 bases between them. The germline gives CDR1 MNHEY, CDR2 SMNVEV (reference sequence). The CDR3 is 15 amino acids.

V is TRBV14 and J is TRBJ1-4, with TRBD1 identical over 7 bases. The trim removed 1 base at V and 4 bases at J, leaving 3 bases unmatched. The CDR3 sequence is 15 residues long. CDR1 is SGHDN, CDR2 FVKESK, per germline. CDR3 nucleotide sequence: TGTGCCAGCAGCCAAGGGGGACAGCTTAATGAAAAACTGTTTTTT. Its protein is CASSQGGQLNEKLFF.

The V and J genes are TRBV29-1 and TRBJ1-5, with D unresolved. Germline CDR1 reads SQVTM; CDR2 reads ANQGSEA. Trimming shortened V by 6 bases and J by 6 bases, and 9 bases separated the two germline ends. This CDR3 comprises 11 residues. In DNA, the CDR3 is TGCAGCGTCCCCGCAGGTCAGCCCCAGCATTTT. It is translated as CSVPAGQPQHF. The full variable domain, completed using reference TRBV29-1 and TRBJ1-5, is SAVISQKPSRDICQRGTSLTIQCQVDSQVTMMFWYRQQPGQSLTLIATANQGSEATYESGFVIDKFPISRPNLTFSTLTVSNMSPEDSSIYLCSVPAGQPQHFGDGTRLSIL.

This rearrangement joins TRBV30 to TRBJ2-7; either TRBD1 or TRBD2 may supply D (6 bases each). The CDR3 is 13 amino acids. Looked up from germline, CDR1 is GTSNPN and CDR2 is SVGIG (reference sequence). V dropped 1 base and J dropped 5 bases, with 12 bases sitting between them. CDR3: CAWSAGGRNEQYF. The DNA for the CDR3 is TGTGCCTGGAGTGCCGGGGGCCGGAACGAGCAGTACTTC.

This chain uses TRBV5-1 with TRBJ1-2; TRBD1 aligns across 8 bases. The CDR3 consists of 15 residues. Trimming took 4 bases from V and 6 from J; bases not matched to a gene: 11. The germline V gene has CDR1 SGHRS and CDR2 YFSETQ. CDR3 protein: CASSTGQGGFNGYTF. CDR3 coding DNA: TGCGCCAGCAGCACAGGACAGGGAGGGTTTAATGGCTACACCTTC.

The gene calls are TRBV30 and TRBJ1-1; D remains ambiguous. Germline CDR1 GTSNPN, CDR2 SVGIG (reference sequence). This CDR3 is built from 13 residues. V was cut by 0 bases and J by 4 bases, with 9 bases left in between. DNA of the CDR3: TGTGCCTGGAGTGTAAATCGGGGCACTGAAGCTTTCTTT. Residues: CAWSVNRGTEAFF.

V and J are TRBV5-4 and TRBJ2-2; the match to TRBD1 covers 11 bases. V dropped 3 bases and J dropped 7; count of bases not matched to a gene: 8. The germline CDR1 and CDR2 sequences are SGHNT and YYREEE (reference sequence). This CDR3 has 16 residues. The CDR3 protein is CASSYPGQGVNGELFF. In DNA form, the CDR3 reads TGTGCCAGCAGCTACCCGGGACAGGGGGTAAACGGGGAGCTGTTTTTT.

The chain combines TRBV18 with TRBJ1-1; D is ambiguous. Germline V gene data show CDR1 as KGHSH and CDR2 as LQKENI. There are 15 residues in the CDR3. The V end lost 0 bases, the J end lost 4 bases, and 12 bases lay between the germline ends. Here the CDR3 reads CASSPPLVAATEAFF. The DNA of the CDR3 is TGTGCCAGCTCACCACCGTTGGTAGCGGCCACTGAAGCTTTCTTT.

This chain links TRBV7-9 with TRBJ1-3; weak D call: TRBD1 (6 bases). This CDR3 comprises 14 residues. Germline CDR1 SEHNR, CDR2 FQNEAQ (reference sequence). Trimming stripped 7 bases from V and 0 bases from J, with 10 bases between. The CDR3 nucleotides are TGTGCCAGCACCACGACAGGCTCTGGAAACACCATATATTTT. Translated: CASTTTGSGNTIYF.

The V and J genes are TRBV30 and TRBJ1-1; D perhaps matches TRBD1 (6 bases). Between the trimmed V and J ends, which lost 8 bases and 5 bases, there was a span of 15 bases. The germline V gene has CDR1 GTSNPN and CDR2 SVGIG (reference sequence). The CDR3 is 12 amino acids. CDR3 DNA sequence: TGTGCCGGACAGAAGGGACAAACTGAAGCTTTCTTT. Translating it yields CAGQKGQTEAFF.

This sequence joins TRBV5-4 and TRBJ2-5; the match to TRBD2 covers 7 bases. CDR3 length: 14 residues. V dropped 3 bases and J dropped 7; count of bases not matched to a gene: 9. The V gene's germline CDR1 is SGHNT and CDR2 YYREEE (reference sequence). CDR3 loop: CASSSDGGRGTQYF. The CDR3 DNA reads TGTGCCAGCAGCTCCGATGGGGGGAGGGGGACCCAGTACTTC.